The sequence of this T cell receptor (beta chain) was determined in a study of CD8+ T cells in alopecia areata. About the study: The share of scalp area affected provided the severity score for treated patients. Study-wide points: On tofacitinib, scalp clonality and expanded CD8+ clones among top 100 fell significantly.

Noted treatment: oral pan-JAK inhibitor, 5-10 mg twice daily. The CDR3 has 14 amino acids. Germline V CDR1 and CDR2: SGHRS, YFSETQ. With 1 base clipped from V and 3 bases from J, the junction kept 1 base outside the gene matches. This clone was detected a few times. What it recognizes is unknown. Isolated RNA was reverse transcribed into cDNA used as the sequencing template. TCRdb's table, derived via immunoSEQ multiplex PCR, lists solely in-frame clones and lacks some. Here the sample spans roughly 200,000 clones, about three fifths being singletons. This chain links TRBV5-1 with TRBJ1-1; 9 bases align to TRBD1. This clonotype was sampled from a human donor with alopecia areata. Source: CD8+ T cells sorted from blood, taken at week 24, from a patient treated with tofacitinib. CDR3 coding DNA: TGCGCCAGCAGCTTGCGGGACAGGGACACTGAAGCTTTCTTT. Translating gives CASSLRDRDTEAFF.